The TCR beta chain under discussion was sequenced for a study of T cell responses to AZD1222 COVID-19 vaccine. As regards this clone: The antigen is unknown.

Whole-study results and caveats: After the peak T cell response, and only then, were repertoires sampled. Spike-specific TCR breadth and depth went up after people got two AZD1222 doses. Clonal diversity may have been underestimated, and the donors were mostly white British, with more females than males. Of spike-specific TCRs, nearly half reportedly target regions left unmutated in variants.

CDR1 and CDR2 (germline): MNHEY, SVGAGI. CDR3 length: 15 residues. The V gene end was trimmed by 6 bases and the J gene end by 7 bases; junction bases not matched to a gene: 14. Generated by immunoSEQ multiplex PCR, the TCRdb table keeps only in-frame clones and is missing some. The table lists about 150,000 clones, approximately 93% of them singletons, with 1% to 1.5% in the top ten. V gene TRBV6-5 combines with J gene TRBJ1-2; 7 bases match TRBD1. The material sequenced was peripheral blood, taken 28 days after the second AZD1222 dose. The sequence came from an adult who received the AZD1222 COVID-19 vaccine. Written as DNA, the CDR3 is TGTGCCAGCAGGGACAGGCTTTCCCAACCGGCTGGCTACACCTTC. Protein: CASRDRLSQPAGYTF.